Presented here are 14 T cell receptor beta chains from one specimen sequenced in a study of blood T cell repertoires in COVID-19. Data came from immunoSEQ multiplex PCR; TCRdb stores just in-frame clones and leaves some out. Altogether roughly 340,000 clones are present, 85% to 90% being singletons, with the ten largest covering about 6%. Sequenced material: peripheral blood. These receptors were collected from a woman in her forties or fifties with COVID-19, enrolled during active disease.

V and J are TRBV12-3 or TRBV12-4 and TRBJ1-4, with TRBD1 identical over 8 bases. With V trimmed by 8 bases and J by 8 bases, 7 bases remained unmatched. There are 13 residues in the CDR3. The CDR3 nucleotides read TGTGCCAGCCACGGACAGGGTTACGAAAAACTGTTTTTT. Residues: CASHGQGYEKLFF.

The chain carries TRBV3-1 (or the pseudogene TRBV3-2) and TRBJ1-5, with TRBD1 matching 7 bases. Germline V gene data show CDR1 as LGHDT and CDR2 as YNNKEL (reference sequence). The CDR3 sequence is 17 residues long. V was clipped by 3 bases and J by 2 bases; unmatched bases: 10. In DNA form, the CDR3 reads TGTGCCAGCAGCCAGAGTACAGGGGCAGGGGGCAATCAGCCCCAGCATTTT. Encoded protein: CASSQSTGAGGNQPQHF.

The J gene is TRBJ2-5, the V gene TRBV28; 12 bases map to TRBD2. CDR1 and CDR2 (germline): MDHEN, SYDVKM. CDR3 length equals 18 residues. Unmatched junction bases numbered 11, after V lost 1 base and J lost 5 bases. The CDR3: CASSLSPRLAGARETQYF. CDR3 sequence (DNA): TGTGCCAGCAGTTTATCCCCTCGACTAGCGGGAGCCCGTGAGACCCAGTACTTC.

V usage is TRBV5-6 and J usage is TRBJ2-7; maybe TRBD2 (5 bases). Trimming took off 2 bases at V and 5 bases at J, with 17 bases between the two ends. CDR3 size: 15 residues. Looked up from germline, CDR1 is SGHDT and CDR2 is YYEEEE. The CDR3 sequence: CASSFLDAGSNEQYF. The CDR3 nucleotides read TGTGCCAGCAGCTTCCTGGACGCGGGTAGCAACGAGCAGTACTTC.

The chain carries TRBV7-9 and TRBJ1-6; D may be TRBD1 (6 bases). CDR1 SEHNR and CDR2 FQNEAQ come from the germline V gene (reference sequence). The V end was cut by 4 bases, the J end by 7 bases, with 17 bases between. This CDR3 comprises 16 residues. In nucleotides, the CDR3 is TGTGCCAGCAGCTCGCGTGGGGCAGGGGACAATTCACCCCTCCACTTT. Translating gives CASSSRGAGDNSPLHF.

This chain uses TRBV27 with TRBJ2-1; 7 positions match TRBD1. After removal of 5 bases from V and 4 bases from J, the junction contained 11 bases not matched to a gene. CDR1 is MNHEY, CDR2 SMNVEV, per germline (reference sequence). The CDR3 spans 16 residues. In DNA, the CDR3 is TGTGCCAGCAGTCTATTGACCGGGACAGTTTACAATGAGCAGTTCTTC. It yields the protein CASSLLTGTVYNEQFF.

J is TRBJ2-4 and V is TRBV4-2; D may be TRBD2 (6 bases). The CDR3 sequence is 14 residues long. Per germline, CDR1 LGHNA and CDR2 YNFKEQ. V lost 1 base, J lost 9 bases, and 13 bases lay in between. CDR3 residues: CASSQADSGSIQYF. The CDR3 DNA is TGTGCCAGCAGCCAAGCAGATAGCGGTAGCATTCAGTACTTC.

The chain uses TRBV9 and TRBJ1-6; D is possibly TRBD1 (5 bases). V lost 0 bases, J lost 7 bases, and 11 bases lay in between. The CDR3 has 15 amino acids. From germline, CDR1 is SGDLS and CDR2 YYNGEE. Here the CDR3 reads CASSVAGIMNSPLHF. For the CDR3, the DNA is TGTGCCAGCAGCGTAGCAGGGATCATGAATTCACCCCTCCACTTT.

V is TRBV5-5 and J is TRBJ1-1; TRBD1 agrees at 11 bases. The trim removed 5 bases at V and 8 bases at J, leaving 11 bases unmatched. In germline, CDR1 is SGHKS, CDR2 YYEKEE (reference sequence). This CDR3 comprises 15 residues. CDR3 DNA sequence: TGTGCCAGCAGTCGGGGACAGGGGGTTGGCTTCGAAGCTTTCTTT. It is translated as CASSRGQGVGFEAFF.

V is TRBV23-1 and J is TRBJ2-1; D is perhaps TRBD2 (5 bases). TRBV23-1 falls under the ORF class, with uncertain function. This CDR3 comprises 14 residues. With 3 bases removed from V and 6 bases from J, the gap between germline ends came to 12 bases. This CDR3 reads CASSQDSLGNEQFF. CDR3 in DNA: TGCGCCAGCAGTCAGGACTCGCTCGGCAATGAGCAGTTCTTC.

The chain uses TRBV14 and TRBJ2-7, with D possibly being TRBD1 (6 bases). Germline CDR1 reads SGHDN; CDR2 reads FVKESK. The germline V and J ends were trimmed by 4 bases and 2 bases, with 12 bases remaining between them. CDR3 size: 14 residues. This CDR3 is CASSLIQGPYEQYF. Written as DNA, the CDR3 is TGTGCCAGCAGCCTCATACAGGGCCCCTACGAGCAGTACTTC.

This chain connects TRBV5-1 to TRBJ2-1; 12 positions agree with TRBD2. The CDR3 has 15 residues. CDR1 is SGHRS and CDR2 is YFSETQ in the germline V gene. The trim removed 4 bases at V and 7 bases at J, leaving 6 bases unmatched. CDR3 loop: CASSPTSGSRNEQFF. The CDR3 DNA sequence: TGCGCCAGCAGCCCGACTAGCGGGAGTCGGAATGAGCAGTTCTTC. Based on the CDR3 plus reference TRBV5-1 and TRBJ2-1, the full variable domain is KAGVTQTPRYLIKTRGQQVTLSCSPISGHRSVSWYQQTPGQGLQFLFEYFSETQRNKGNFPGRFSGRQFSNSRSEMNVSTLELGDSALYLCASSPTSGSRNEQFFGPGTRLTVL.

The V and J genes are TRBV6-1 and TRBJ2-5; 13 bases line up with TRBD2. Germline CDR1 and CDR2: MNHNS and SASEGT. The CDR3 extends over 15 amino acids. V was pared by 2 bases and J by 5 bases, with 2 bases of the junction left unmatched. The CDR3 region has the DNA TGTGCCAGCAGTGAATTACTAGCGGGAGGGGAGACCCAGTACTTC. Amino acids: CASSELLAGGETQYF.

The chain uses TRBV27 and TRBJ1-2, with a possible D match to TRBD1 (6 bases). The V end lost 4 bases, the J end lost 5 bases, and 14 bases lay between the germline ends. Germline CDR1 reads MNHEY; CDR2 reads SMNVEV (reference sequence). The CDR3 length is 14 residues. This chain's CDR3 is CASSYDRKIYGYTF. The CDR3 coding sequence is TGTGCCAGCAGTTATGACAGGAAGATTTATGGCTACACCTTC.